The 6 T cell receptor beta chains in this list originate from one sample, sequenced in a study of breast tumors, draining lymph nodes, adjacent tissues. TCRdb re-called the multiplex PCR reads through MiXCR, storing one row per CDR3 protein. The profile shows about 7,600 distinct CDR3 sequences, 65% to 75% of them singletons. The sample consisted of tumor-adjacent breast tissue. The receptors were gathered from a female donor with breast cancer. Some clones in this sample may be carry-over from other donors' samples.

The J gene is TRBJ2-2, the V gene TRBV6-1; TRBD2 matches at 15 bases. Germline V gene sequence: CDR1 MNHNS, CDR2 SASEGT. J gave up 6 bases and V 6 bases, and 8 bases lay outside the gene matches. The CDR3 runs 17 residues. The CDR3 is CASRGLAGGYRPGELFF. The CDR3 nucleotides read TGTGCCAGCAGGGGACTAGCGGGAGGATATCGGCCCGGGGAGCTGTTTTTT.

This rearrangement joins TRBV7-8 to TRBJ2-3; D is unresolved. V shed 2 bases and J shed 3 bases, with 12 bases lying between them. CDR1 is SGHVS, CDR2 FQNEAQ, per germline. The CDR3 spans 15 residues. The CDR3 protein is CASSLRYTETDTQYF. The CDR3 region has the DNA TGTGCCAGCAGCTTACGGTACACCGAAACAGATACGCAGTATTTT.

This clonotype was seen at least ten times. The V and J genes are TRBV5-4 and TRBJ1-6, with D possibly matching TRBD1 (5 bases). The CDR3 is 19 amino acids. Looked up from germline, CDR1 is SGHNT and CDR2 is YYREEE (reference sequence). Trimming took off 2 bases at V and 0 bases at J, with 18 bases between the two ends. The CDR3 loop is CASSFGPGGLNSYNSPLHF. For the CDR3, the DNA is TGTGCCAGCAGCTTTGGCCCGGGGGGACTAAACTCCTATAATTCACCCCTCCACTTT. The full variable domain, with the rest looked up from reference TRBV5-4 and TRBJ1-6, is ETGVTQSPTHLIKTRGQQVTLRCSSQSGHNTVSWYQQALGQGPQFIFQYYREEENGRGNFPPRFSGLQFPNYSSELNVNALELDDSALYLCASSFGPGGLNSYNSPLHFGNGTRLTVT.

The chain is built from TRBV20-1 and TRBJ2-7, with TRBD2 matching 12 bases. With 5 bases clipped from V and 4 bases from J, the junction kept 6 bases outside the gene matches. The CDR3 is made up of 14 amino acids. Germline-derived CDR1 and CDR2 are DFQATT and SNEGSKA (reference sequence). CDR3 amino acids: CSAARTSGNYEQYF. CDR3 sequence (DNA): TGCAGTGCTGCCCGGACTAGCGGGAATTACGAGCAGTACTTC.

This clonotype was found once. CDR3 sequence (DNA): TGTGCCAGCAGCGAAGGACTAGCGGGGACCTACGAGCAGTACTTC. Protein product: CASSEGLAGTYEQYF. This rearrangement joins TRBV9 to TRBJ2-7; 12 nucleotides line up with TRBD2. V lost 3 bases to trimming and J lost 2 bases; unmatched junction nucleotides: 3. CDR3 length equals 15 residues. Germline assignment: CDR1 SGDLS and CDR2 YYNGEE.

By its share, this clonotype is medium-sized. V usage is TRBV10-2 and J usage is TRBJ2-7; no clear D gene. Germline lookup yields CDR1 WSHSY and CDR2 SAAADI. Between the trimmed V and J ends, which lost 2 bases and 0 bases, there was a span of 5 bases. The CDR3 totals 13 residues. This CDR3 reads CASSEDVSYEQYF. DNA of the CDR3: TGCGCCAGCAGTGAGGACGTCTCCTACGAGCAGTACTTC.